The 15 T cell receptor beta chains below come from one sample, sequenced in a study of PD-1 blockade in classical Hodgkin lymphoma. TCRdb keeps only in-frame clones here, not all; method: immunoSEQ multiplex PCR. The table has about 60,000 clones, about 90% seen once; the top ten hold over 9%. The time point: cycle 4 day 1 (C4D1), after less than 7 weeks of nivolumab. With no exception, relapse followed autologous stem cell transplantation in all patients, and brentuximab vedotin exposure varied. The sample in question was peripheral blood mononuclear cells (PBMCs), obtained before the fourth cycle of nivolumab. These receptors all stem from a human donor with classical Hodgkin lymphoma.

V is TRBV28 and J is TRBJ1-1; a weak D match, TRBD1 (6 bases). Trimming removed 2 bases from V and 3 bases from J, with 19 bases in between. The length of the CDR3 is 17 residues. The V gene's germline CDR1 is MDHEN and CDR2 SYDVKM. This CDR3 is CASSLLPRGGGDTEAFF. The CDR3 DNA follows: TGTGCCAGCAGTTTACTTCCCAGGGGCGGGGGCGACACTGAAGCTTTCTTT.

This sequence joins TRBV29-1 and TRBJ2-3; D might be TRBD2 (6 bases). Per the germline V gene, CDR1 is SQVTM and CDR2 is ANQGSEA. The ends were cut back, 7 bases at V and 6 bases at J, with 17 bases in the middle. The CDR3 totals 13 residues. CDR3 DNA: TGCAGCGCCGGGGAGGCCCCCAGGGATACGCAGTATTTT. Translation gives CSAGEAPRDTQYF.

The chain carries TRBV11-2 and TRBJ1-5, with TRBD1 matching 7 bases. V was clipped by 0 bases and J by 4 bases; unmatched bases: 3. Per the germline V gene, CDR1 is SGHAT and CDR2 is FQNNGV. The CDR3 is 15 amino acids. CDR3 in DNA: TGTGCCAGCAGCTTAGAGGGACAGACTAATCAGCCCCAGCATTTT. Translating gives CASSLEGQTNQPQHF.

This clone appeared once. DNA for the CDR3: TGTGCCAGCAGCTTACCCAGGGGAGGAGGGAACACTGAAGCTTTCTTT. It translates to CASSLPRGGGNTEAFF. The chain combines TRBV7-2 with TRBJ1-1; possible D gene TRBD1, 6 bases. The germline V gene has CDR1 SGHTA and CDR2 FQGNSA. The CDR3 loop spans 16 amino acids. With 2 bases removed from V and 1 base from J, the gap between germline ends came to 14 bases.

This clone is a singleton in its sample. The chain links TRBV15 to TRBJ1-2; tentatively, D is TRBD1 (6 bases). The CDR3 extends over 13 amino acids. Germline-derived CDR1 and CDR2 are LNHNV and YYDKDF (reference sequence). Trimming removed 2 bases at V and 6 bases at J, with 10 bases between. CDR3 sequence reads: CATSRRTAHGYTF. CDR3 nucleotide sequence: TGTGCCACCAGCAGAAGGACAGCTCATGGCTACACCTTC. The variable domain in full, with the rest retrieved from reference TRBV15 and TRBJ1-2, is DAMVIQNPRYQVTQFGKPVTLSCSQTLNHNVMYWYQQKSSQAPKLLFHYYDKDFNNEADTPDNFQSRRPNTSFCFLDIRSPGLGDTAMYLCATSRRTAHGYTFGSGTRLTVV.

The CDR3, as DNA: TGTGCCAGCGGATCGGTCAATGAGCAGTTCTTC. Translating it yields CASGSVNEQFF. V and J are TRBV6-5 and TRBJ2-1, with unresolved D. Germline values: CDR1 MNHEY, CDR2 SVGAGI. CDR3 length: 11 residues. V dropped 8 bases and J dropped 6 bases, with 8 bases sitting between them.

The rearrangement uses TRBV27 and TRBJ1-2; a weak D match, TRBD1 (6 bases). Germline values: CDR1 MNHEY, CDR2 SMNVEV (reference sequence). Trimming took 5 bases from V and 7 from J, leaving 14 bases between them. The length of the CDR3 is 13 residues. The CDR3 DNA follows: TGTGCCAGCAGTATCGGGGGGGGCCTTGGCTACACCTTC. Translated, it gives CASSIGGGLGYTF.

This chain links TRBV13 with TRBJ2-4; no clear D gene. The CDR3 consists of 17 residues. Looked up from germline, CDR1 is PRHDT and CDR2 is FYEKMQ (reference sequence). The V end lost 0 bases, the J end lost 0 bases, and 12 bases lay between the germline ends. CDR3 amino acids: CASSLGPYLVAKNIQYF. Written as DNA, the CDR3 is TGTGCCAGCAGCTTAGGCCCCTATTTGGTAGCCAAAAACATTCAGTACTTC. Based on the CDR3 plus reference TRBV13 and TRBJ2-4, the full variable domain is AAGVIQSPRHLIKEKRETATLKCYPIPRHDTVYWYQQGPGQDPQFLISFYEKMQSDKGSIPDRFSAQQFSDYHSELNMSSLELGDSALYFCASSLGPYLVAKNIQYFGAGTRLSVL.

The genes are TRBV27 and TRBJ2-4; D not resolved. Germline-derived CDR1 and CDR2 are MNHEY and SMNVEV (reference sequence). The CDR3 totals 16 residues. V gave up 5 bases and J gave up 0 bases, with 14 bases separating them. CDR3 DNA sequence: TGTGCCAGCAGTCCCGTCTTGAATCTAGCCAAAAACATTCAGTACTTC. Translating gives CASSPVLNLAKNIQYF.

This chain uses TRBV29-1 with TRBJ1-1; D is uncertain. Deletions cut 6 bases from V and 7 bases from J, with 24 bases between. Germline V CDR1 and CDR2: SQVTM, ANQGSEA. This CDR3 contains 15 residues. The CDR3 reads CSVRRAPVVGGEAFF. CDR3 coding DNA: TGCAGCGTCCGCCGGGCCCCGGTTGTCGGTGGTGAAGCTTTCTTT.

The chain recombines TRBV13 with TRBJ2-4, with 7 bases aligning to TRBD1. Germline CDR1 PRHDT, CDR2 FYEKMQ (reference sequence). V trimming: 5 bases; J trimming: 7 bases; junction bases outside the gene matches: 8. CDR3 size: 14 residues. CDR3 region: CASSGQAGLNIQYF. The CDR3 coding sequence is TGTGCCAGCAGCGGACAGGCCGGATTGAACATTCAGTACTTC.

This clone was observed a single time. The V call is TRBV5-1, the J call TRBJ1-6, with a tentative D call TRBD1 (5 bases). Deletions cut 3 bases from V and 8 bases from J, with 15 bases between. This CDR3 is built from 15 residues. Germline V CDR1 and CDR2: SGHRS, YFSETQ. Here the CDR3 reads CASSSKGAGDSPLHF. The CDR3 nucleotides are TGCGCCAGCAGCTCGAAGGGAGCGGGGGATTCACCCCTCCACTTT.

The chain combines TRBV30 with TRBJ2-3, with D possibly TRBD1 on 5 matching bases. Germline V gives CDR1 GTSNPN, CDR2 SVGIG (reference sequence). The V end lost 2 bases, the J end lost 3 bases, and 6 bases lay between the germline ends. The CDR3 has 12 amino acids. The CDR3 DNA reads TGTGCCTGGAGTAGGGGAACAGATACGCAGTATTTT. The encoded protein is CAWSRGTDTQYF.

The gene calls are TRBV6-4 and TRBJ2-1; TRBD2 aligns across 8 bases. Germline CDR1 is MRHNA and CDR2 is SNTAGT. CDR3 length: 16 residues. V lost 0 bases, J lost 6 bases, and 7 bases stayed unmatched. The CDR3 loop reads CASSDSPRGALNEQFF. The CDR3 bases are TGTGCCAGCAGTGACTCGCCGCGGGGGGCCCTCAATGAGCAGTTCTTC.

The rearrangement uses TRBV10-3 and TRBJ1-1, with D perhaps matching TRBD1 (5 bases). V was shortened by 5 bases and J by 0 bases, with 13 bases between the two germline ends. This CDR3 contains 15 residues. In germline, CDR1 is ENHRY, CDR2 SYGVKD. The CDR3 sequence: CAISSLGGMNTEAFF. In DNA, the CDR3 is TGTGCCATCAGTAGCCTCGGGGGGATGAACACTGAAGCTTTCTTT.